The 10 T cell receptor beta chains listed next were all sequenced from one sample in a study of blood T cell repertoires in COVID-19. Sequencing used immunoSEQ multiplex PCR; TCRdb keeps in-frame clones, though not all of them. The table lists around 300,000 clones, roughly 90% of them singletons, with approximately 3% in the top ten. The sequenced sample consisted of peripheral blood. All receptors derive from a woman in her 30s with active or convalescent COVID-19.

The chain links TRBV11-2 to TRBJ2-5, with 7 bases fitting TRBD2. Germline trimming cut 0 bases from V and 1 base from J; bases unmatched to any gene: 5. There are 16 residues in the CDR3. Germline CDR1 SGHAT, CDR2 FQNNGV. CDR3 nucleotides: TGTGCCAGCAGCTTAGATTGGAGCGGGGTCCAAGAGACCCAGTACTTC. Its protein is CASSLDWSGVQETQYF.

This sequence joins TRBV9 and TRBJ2-5; possible D gene TRBD1, 6 bases. V was clipped by 1 base and J by 1 base, with 11 bases between them. The CDR3 is 15 residues long. Per germline, CDR1 SGDLS and CDR2 YYNGEE. The CDR3 protein is CASSVTGKLQETQYF. The CDR3 coding sequence is TGTGCCAGCAGCGTAACAGGGAAACTCCAAGAGACCCAGTACTTC. The complete variable domain, with remaining parts taken from reference TRBV9 and TRBJ2-5, reads DSGVTQTPKHLITATGQRVTLRCSPRSGDLSVYWYQQSLDQGLQFLIQYYNGEERAKGNILERFSAQQFPDLHSELNLSSLELGDSALYFCASSVTGKLQETQYFGPGTRLLVL.

A few counts support this clone. The rearrangement uses TRBV9 and TRBJ2-5; D is perhaps TRBD2 (6 bases). Per germline, CDR1 SGDLS and CDR2 YYNGEE. The CDR3 consists of 12 residues. Trimming took 4 bases from V and 4 from J, leaving 8 bases between them. CDR3 in DNA: TGTGCCAGCAGCCGGGGAGGAGAGACCCAGTACTTC. It codes for CASSRGGETQYF.

The chain joins TRBV6-6 to TRBJ2-1, with TRBD2 as a possible D gene (6 bases). There are 15 residues in the CDR3. Germline assignment: CDR1 MNHNY and CDR2 SVGAGI (reference sequence). Trimming removed 2 bases at V and 6 bases at J, with 14 bases between. The CDR3 DNA reads TGTGCCAGCAGTTACCGAGGGCAGGGAGGCAATGAGCAGTTCTTC. Encoded protein: CASSYRGQGGNEQFF.

The V and J genes are TRBV5-1 and TRBJ2-3; TRBD2 matches 9 bases. Germline CDR1 SGHRS, CDR2 YFSETQ. The CDR3 totals 16 residues. Trimming took 3 bases from V and 6 from J; bases not matched to a gene: 11. The CDR3 loop is CASSSGGLAGRDTQYF. The CDR3 DNA sequence: TGCGCCAGCAGCTCCGGGGGGCTAGCGGGGCGGGATACGCAGTATTTT. The whole variable domain, remainder taken from reference TRBV5-1 and TRBJ2-3, is KAGVTQTPRYLIKTRGQQVTLSCSPISGHRSVSWYQQTPGQGLQFLFEYFSETQRNKGNFPGRFSGRQFSNSRSEMNVSTLELGDSALYLCASSSGGLAGRDTQYFGPGTRLTVL.

This clone occurred a few times. The V gene is TRBV19, the J gene TRBJ2-2, with 8 bases identical to TRBD1. CDR1 is LNHDA, CDR2 SQIVND, per germline (reference sequence). V lost 5 bases and J lost 2; bases outside the gene matches: 1. The CDR3 covers 14 residues. CDR3 sequence: CASSGTGNTGELFF. For the CDR3, the DNA is TGTGCCAGTAGTGGGACAGGTAACACCGGGGAGCTGTTTTTT.

V usage is TRBV5-1 and J usage is TRBJ2-2, with TRBD2 matching over 13 bases. From germline, CDR1 is SGHRS and CDR2 YFSETQ. V was clipped by 3 bases and J by 6 bases; unmatched bases: 2. There are 15 residues in the CDR3. The CDR3 loop reads CASSSTSGGSGELFF. For the CDR3, the DNA is TGCGCCAGCAGCTCGACTAGCGGGGGGTCCGGGGAGCTGTTTTTT.

The chain combines TRBV5-1 with TRBJ1-3; D is ambiguous. The CDR3 is 15 amino acids. V was clipped by 0 bases and J by 4 bases, with 11 bases between them. Germline CDR1 and CDR2: SGHRS and YFSETQ. CDR3 nucleotides: TGCGCCAGCAGCTTGGGGCAAGCGGCCGGAAACACCATATATTTT. Protein sequence: CASSLGQAAGNTIYF.

V gene TRBV11-3 combines with J gene TRBJ2-7; 11 nucleotides align to TRBD1. Germline V gives CDR1 SGHNT, CDR2 YENEEA. The CDR3 spans 14 residues. The junction had 3 bases not matched to a gene; V was cut back by 3 bases and J by 5 bases. The CDR3 here is CASSLGQGVNEQYF. Written as DNA, the CDR3 is TGTGCCAGCAGCTTGGGACAGGGGGTTAACGAGCAGTACTTC. Drawing the rest from reference TRBV11-3 and TRBJ2-7, the complete variable domain is EAGVVQSPRYKIIEKKQPVAFWCNPISGHNTLYWYLQNLGQGPELLIRYENEEAVDDSQLPKDRFSAERLKGVDSTLKIQPAELGDSAVYLCASSLGQGVNEQYFGPGTRLTVT.

The chain links TRBV5-6 to TRBJ1-5, with 10 bases identical to TRBD1. Germline trimming cut 4 bases from V and 16 bases from J; bases unmatched to any gene: 14. CDR3 length: 14 amino acids. The germline V gene encodes CDR1 SGHDT and CDR2 YYEEEE. The CDR3 here is CASSPGTGAPTQHF. CDR3 nucleotide sequence: TGTGCCAGCAGCCCCGGGACAGGGGCCCCTACACAACATTTT. Based on the CDR3 plus reference TRBV5-6 and TRBJ1-5, the full variable domain is DAGVTQSPTHLIKTRGQQVTLRCSPKSGHDTVSWYQQALGQGPQFIFQYYEEEERQRGNFPDRFSGHQFPNYSSELNVNALLLGDSALYLCASSPGTGAPTQHFGDGTRLSIL.